The rows below give T cell receptor beta chains drawn from one sample of a study of TIL therapy for anti-PD-1-resistant metastatic lung cancer. Using immunoSEQ multiplex PCR, the repertoire was profiled, and TCRdb retains in-frame clones only, with some absent. The table includes under 70,000 clones, 87% detected once. Source: blood, taken at baseline. The source of these receptors is a person aged 25 to 79 with non-small cell lung cancer. Both conserved end residues are part of each CDR3. D genes are given only for firm matches. Rows may omit the clone size; those that give it use once, few, many or a size class.

d_call	clone_size	v_call	j_call	cdr3_aa	cdr3_nt
-	-	TRBV5-6	TRBJ1-2	CASSLGEWSYGYTF	TGTGCCAGCAGCTTAGGAGAGTGGAGCTATGGCTACACCTTC
TRBD1	-	TRBV18	TRBJ1-5	CASSRGTGGLNQPQHF	TGTGCCAGCTCACGAGGGACAGGGGGCTTAAATCAGCCCCAGCATTTT
-	-	TRBV5-6	TRBJ1-1	CASSSVDRDAEAFF	TGTGCCAGCAGCTCTGTGGATCGGGATGCTGAAGCTTTCTTT
TRBD1	-	TRBV27	TRBJ1-5	CACQKQGAGNQPQHF	TGTGCCTGCCAAAAACAGGGGGCGGGCAATCAGCCCCAGCATTTT
TRBD1	-	TRBV11-2	TRBJ1-4	CASSSGQGFFEKLFF	TGTGCCAGCAGCTCCGGACAGGGCTTTTTCGAAAAACTGTTTTTT
TRBD2	-	TRBV28	TRBJ2-1	CASSSVGLAGGYNEQFF	TGTGCCAGCAGTTCCGTCGGACTAGCGGGAGGATACAATGAGCAGTTCTTC
-	-	TRBV23-1	TRBJ2-4	CASSQPLPGLGGYILAKNIQYF	TGCGCCAGCAGTCAACCTCTACCGGGGCTTGGGGGCTACATATTAGCCAAAAACATTCAGTACTTC
TRBD2	-	TRBV6-1	TRBJ2-7	CASSEATSGLHEQYF	TGTGCCAGCAGTGAAGCTACTAGCGGACTCCACGAGCAGTACTTC
-	-	TRBV10-2	TRBJ2-4	CASSEKNIQYF	TGCGCCAGCAGTGAGAAAAACATTCAGTACTTC
TRBD2	-	TRBV3-1/TRBV3-2	TRBJ2-1	CASSQVSGGAERFF	TGTGCCAGCAGCCAAGTGAGCGGGGGGGCTGAGCGGTTCTTC
-	-	TRBV11-2	TRBJ2-3	CASSLDLEGLTDTQYF	TGTGCCAGCAGCTTAGATCTGGAGGGTCTTACGGATACGCAGTATTTT
-	few	TRBV30	TRBJ2-7	CAWSVNLRYEQYF	TGTGCCTGGAGTGTAAACTTGAGGTACGAGCAGTACTTC
-	once	TRBV6-5	TRBJ1-1	CASSYASSRVGTEAFF	TGTGCCAGCAGTTACGCGTCGTCCAGGGTGGGCACTGAAGCTTTCTTT
-	-	TRBV6-5	TRBJ1-5	CASSYSLYSNQPQHF	TGTGCCAGCAGTTACTCCCTTTATAGCAATCAGCCCCAGCATTTT
-	-	TRBV6-5	TRBJ2-2	CASRAGMKGTGELFF	TGTGCCAGCAGGGCGGGGATGAAGGGCACCGGGGAGCTGTTTTTT
-	-	TRBV13	TRBJ1-1	CASSSAMNTEAFF	TGTGCCAGCAGCTCGGCCATGAACACTGAAGCTTTCTTT
TRBD1	-	TRBV3-1/TRBV3-2	TRBJ1-3	CASSHNTGTGGRNTIYF	TGTGCCAGCAGCCATAATACCGGGACAGGGGGTCGAAACACCATATATTTT
-	-	TRBV6-6	TRBJ1-4	CASREGLSFNEKLFF	TGTGCCAGCAGAGAGGGGCTCAGTTTTAATGAAAAACTGTTTTTT
-	-	TRBV6-5	TRBJ1-1	CASSYRAEAFF	TGTGCCAGCAGTTACCGGGCTGAAGCTTTCTTT
TRBD2	-	TRBV7-9	TRBJ2-3	CASSIGTSVSTDTQYF	TGTGCCAGCAGCATCGGGACTAGCGTTTCCACAGATACGCAGTATTTT
TRBD2	-	TRBV10-3	TRBJ2-1	CAISEVAGADNEQFF	TGTGCCATCAGTGAAGTAGCGGGGGCTGATAATGAGCAGTTCTTC
-	-	TRBV3-1/TRBV3-2	TRBJ2-4	CASSQDPKNIQYF	TGTGCCAGCAGCCAAGATCCGAAAAACATTCAGTACTTC